This TCR beta chain was sequenced during a study of regulatory T cells in long-lasting Graves disease. Study information: The antithyroid drugs taken by newly diagnosed Graves' patients had been used for under 3 months. Study observations and caveats: Researchers examined only peripheral blood and not thyroid tissue.

About this clonotype: Its matching antigen is unknown.

The germline gives CDR1 MGHRA, CDR2 YSYEKL. The V end was cut by 1 base, the J end by 3 bases, with 6 bases between. The CDR3 is 14 amino acids. For TCR beta, libraries came from iRepertoire HTBI primers and Arm-PCR of CDR3 regions. TCRdb recomputed calls from the multiplex PCR reads with MiXCR, one row per CDR3 protein. The sample yields some 500,000 distinct CDR3 sequences, roughly a sixth seen once. Time point described: newly diagnosed GD, antithyroid drugs for less than 3 months. PBMCs were the source of the RNA used for TCR sequencing. Another study also made use of these data, one on T cells in Graves' hyperthyroidism and ophthalmopathy. From that report: Prediction of ophthalmopathy progression came a median approximately 6.6 months pre-onset.

Source: peripheral blood mononuclear cells (PBMCs), taken at new diagnosis, from a patient treated with antithyroid drugs. The rearrangement uses TRBV4-1 and TRBJ1-4; D unresolved. The origin of this receptor is a woman aged 35-65 years with Graves disease. CDR3 DNA: TGCGCCAGCAGCCAAGCGGGGTCTAATGAAAAACTGTTTTTT. Protein sequence: CASSQAGSNEKLFF.